A single sample is the source of the 5 T cell receptor beta chains below, sequenced in a study of human T cells and chemical hapten exposure. The authors extracted total RNA from unfractionated whole blood. TCRdb called the 5' RACE reads again in MiXCR, with one record for every CDR3 protein. This table holds approximately 110,000 distinct CDR3 sequences, 15% to 20% found once. Every receptor here comes from a human donor in good health.

This clonotype was picked up a small number of times. The V call is TRBV7-9, the J call TRBJ2-3, with 12 bases aligning to TRBD2. This CDR3 is 17 amino acids long. CDR1 is SEHNR and CDR2 is FQNEAQ in the germline V gene (reference sequence). Trimming took 4 bases from V and 4 from J; bases not matched to a gene: 9. CDR3 coding DNA: TGTGCCAGCAGCTCGTCCAGACTAGCGGGAGAACCAGATACGCAGTATTTT. Protein: CASSSSRLAGEPDTQYF. Using reference TRBV7-9 and TRBJ2-3 for the parts outside the CDR3, the full variable domain is DTGVSQNPRHKITKRGQNVTFRCDPISEHNRLYWYRQTLGQGPEFLTYFQNEAQLEKSRLLSDRFSAERPKGSFSTLEIQRTEQGDSAMYLCASSSSRLAGEPDTQYFGPGTRLTVL.

In its sample, this clonotype was seen many times. V gene TRBV5-1 combines with J gene TRBJ2-5; D is possibly TRBD1 or TRBD2 (6 bases each). Germline CDR1 SGHRS, CDR2 YFSETQ. The CDR3 loop spans 14 amino acids. V lost 3 bases and J 5 bases, leaving 14 bases between the germline ends. Here the CDR3 DNA reads TGCGCCAGCAGCTCGCCTACAGGGAGGGAGACCCAGTACTTC. Its translation is CASSSPTGRETQYF.

The gene calls are TRBV7-9 and TRBJ2-7; 10 bases match TRBD1. Germline V gives CDR1 SEHNR, CDR2 FQNEAQ (reference sequence). V shed 5 bases, J shed 2 bases, and the junction held 15 bases outside the gene matches. CDR3 size: 18 residues. CDR3 sequence (DNA): TGTGCCAGCAGCCCGGCCCCCATTGGGACAGGGGTCGCCTACGAGCAGTACTTC. As protein: CASSPAPIGTGVAYEQYF.

This clonotype was recorded at least ten times. V gene TRBV28 combines with J gene TRBJ2-7; a weak D match, TRBD1 (6 bases). The germline CDR1 and CDR2 sequences are MDHEN and SYDVKM. V lost 7 bases and J 3 bases, leaving 13 bases between the germline ends. This CDR3 has 13 residues. The CDR3 DNA sequence: TGTGCCAGCACCCTCGGACAGATCTACGAGCAGTACTTC. Protein: CASTLGQIYEQYF.

The chain couples TRBV3-1 to TRBJ2-1; D may correspond to TRBD1 or TRBD2 (5 bases each). Per the germline V gene, CDR1 is LGHDT and CDR2 is YNNKEL (reference sequence). Trimming shortened V by 1 base and J by 8 bases, and 9 bases separated the two germline ends. This CDR3 has 13 amino acids. CDR3 loop: CASSQGGIDEQFF. CDR3 bases: TGTGCCAGCAGCCAAGGGGGGATAGATGAGCAGTTCTTC.